The subject of this entry is one TCR beta chain. Its specific antigen is unknown. Base qualities are missing; no much larger clone stands one base away. The data belong to a study of cytomegalovirus exposure and HLA in healthy donors (dated by TCRdb to 2016 to 2017). The study in broad terms: An earlier analysis of 587 of the donors reported approximately 300 Gb of sequence data and 117 million unique TCR beta sequences from 150 million to 200 million T cells. On average, 235,054 unique TCR beta nucleotide sequences were sequenced per donor among more than 350 genotyped donors of the cohort, with roughly 19% of those sequences being non-productive. Donor age, sex, ethnicity and CMV serostatus were compiled together with the repertoire data. Of the 350 to 450 genotyped donors, around 81% fell in the genetic ancestry cluster associated with self-reported Caucasian donors. To predict cytomegalovirus infection status, the study brought together high-throughput TCR immunosequencing, statistical association of individual TCRs with disease status, and machine learning. All discovery cohort repertoires had been generated on a single sequencing platform. The study used immunosequencing to profile the T cell repertoires of under 700 subjects and linked those repertoires to cytomegalovirus serostatus. In a later genetic analysis, genome-wide SNP genotypes for 398 of the 666 donors were used, and that subset was treated as a discovery cohort. HLA typing included class I and class II loci at four-digit resolution. The aim of the study was to test whether cataloging public T cell receptors could identify signatures of past pathogen exposure. A separate validation cohort of roughly 120 different subjects was used in addition to the 666-subject first cohort. Four to six DR-DQ haplotypes were handled as single units for association and clustering because linkage in the cohort was strong. To study patterns of TCR occurrence, a later analysis re-analyzed previously published TCR beta repertoires from around 660 donors and added high-resolution HLA genotyping. The number of donors typed differed by locus, with 629-630 for A, B, C, DRB1 and DQB1, over 500 for DQA1, 600 to 610 for DPA1, and some 440 for DPB1. In the later analysis, no new phenotypic data were used to find candidate immune exposures; instead, reliance was placed on TCR beta sequences and their occurrence across donors. To decide whether each TCR beta V gene segment behaved as functional or pseudogenic, an earlier analysis of some 600 of the donors relied on high-throughput TCR beta sequencing. An early release that covered roughly 600 HLA-typed donors contained approximately 300 gigabases of sequencing data and around 85 million unique TCR sequences.

Broader findings and caveats from the paper: In a later genetic analysis, fewer N-insertions in productive TCRs were reported among donors in an Asian-associated ancestry cluster than the roughly 640-donor mean. Over 15 rarely observed V segments, including chromosome 9 orphons, were excluded from the earlier analysis of approximately 600 of the donors because counts were too low. A group of highly shared sequence variants was considered likely to be a technical artifact of the sequencing pipeline. Presence/absence analyses assumed roughly uniform sequencing depth across donors, an assumption that may not hold. Because the 87-base-pair reads could not distinguish some IMGT-functional V segments, including TRBV6-2 and TRBV6-3, those segments were excluded. A later analysis found that TCR association rates varied across HLA loci, with DRB1 alleles showing the most associated TCRs and HLA-C alleles the fewest. Linkage disequilibrium might explain the correlated functional status among segregating V segments, but an unknown experimental factor could not be excluded. The authors suggested that the approach could potentially be extended to other disease states and immunological phenotypes. In vitro tests confirmed that a few of the cytomegalovirus-associated TCR beta chains recognize cytomegalovirus antigens. Cytomegalovirus status was reported to be diagnosed by the classifier with high specificity and sensitivity in both the original and validation cohorts. A later genetic analysis associated a missense DCLRE1C variant with V-gene and J-gene trimming of TCR beta chains, and an independent cohort replicated the association. Assigning TCR associations to individual alleles was difficult when HLA alleles, especially DR and DQ, strongly co-occurred. A total of roughly 160 TCR beta chains were listed by the study as associated with cytomegalovirus. A later analysis associated roughly 17,000 TCR beta sequences with specific HLA alleles at a false discovery rate of 0.05. In this cohort, only TCR beta chains were sequenced, and detectable features were limited by the absence of alpha or paired-chain data. Most TCR sequences were seen in very few donors, while some public TCRs were found in many individuals. Compared with equally common non-associated chains, HLA-associated TCR beta chains in a later analysis were more clonally expanded and had lower generation probabilities. In a later analysis, several top co-occurrence clusters were reported to appear linked to parvovirus B19, influenza, CMV and Epstein-Barr virus. Immune exposure information for the cohort was limited to CMV serostatus. HLA typing was unavailable for some donors at each locus, so association tests used only the typed subset. An earlier analysis of 587 of the donors showed that most TCR beta V segments appeared in productive rearrangements either about 87% or about 30% of the time, which broadly matched IMGT annotations. Most CMV-associated TCR beta chains appeared to be HLA-restricted in a later analysis, and the HLA associations seemed to be driven largely by CMV exposure. A further reported finding was that TCR beta sequences accurately predicted the HLA-A and HLA-B alleles for most subjects in the first cohort.

The cysteine opens and the phenylalanine closes a CDR3 of 16 amino acids. Only the CDR3 region is kept as DNA, spanning 48 bases read in frame from base 1. The germline V gene (reference sequence) sets CDR1 to PRHDT and CDR2 to FYEKMQ. V gives up 7 bases and J gives up 3 bases, and the segment between their germline ends measures 18 bases. The library relied on the immunoSEQ multiplex PCR assay. For the multiplex PCR, a mixture combining 60 forward primers for TCR Vbeta segments and 13 reverse primers for TCR Jbeta segments was used. A multiplex PCR assay on genomic DNA amplified the CDR3 region of rearranged TCR beta genes. On the Illumina HiSeq System, the amplified TCR beta libraries were sequenced as 87-base-pair reads. In the authors' own workflow: A later analysis counted tens of millions of unique TCR beta chains across the 640 or so repertoires, and around 9.9 million of these chains were shared by at least two donors. A nearest-neighbor algorithm error-corrected the raw reads and collapsed the reads into unique sequences, merging closely related sequences to remove PCR and sequencing errors. CDR3 sequences were aligned to IMGT reference sequences to assign V, D and J gene segments. For a sequence to be retained, at least a six-nucleotide match to both a V gene segment and a J gene segment was required. Rearrangements were called productive when the CDR3 lacked stop codons and stayed in frame with V and J; all others were non-productive. CDR3 was defined by IMGT convention, running from the second conserved V-encoded cysteine to the conserved J-encoded phenylalanine. The earlier analysis of some 540 of the donors excluded any sequence lacking an unambiguous match to a single V gene segment. In an earlier analysis of 587 of the donors, V segments were called functional above 56.7% productive rearrangements and were called segregating when the between-donor standard deviation exceeded 5%. To diagnose cytomegalovirus status from the catalog of TCR beta chain sequences, a statistical classification framework was built. V and J gene assignment, in a later analysis, came from comparing TCR nucleotide sequences with IMGT/GENE-DB human TR gene sequences. The TCRdist pipeline was used in a later analysis to assign CDR3 sequences and most-parsimonious VDJ recombination scenarios. In a later analysis, each TCR beta chain was defined by its CDR3 amino acid sequence together with its V-gene family, and reads lacking a unique V-gene family were excluded. In a later analysis, around 600 highly shared, low-generation-probability nucleotide sequences were removed to address suspected cross-contamination and a sequencing artifact. A later analysis calculated a clonal expansion index for each public chain from normalized within-repertoire ranks of inferred template counts. Generation probabilities in a later analysis came from a VDJ recombination model fitted to out-of-frame rearrangements, and those results were checked against IGoR. A later analysis scored TCR-TCR, TCR-HLA and TCR-CMV co-occurrence with hypergeometric tests, applying a repertoire-size bias correction to TCR pairs. In a later analysis, false discovery rates were estimated by permuting HLA or CMV assignments 20 times. A later analysis grouped co-occurring TCRs with DBSCAN, adding TCRdist sequence similarity when clustering within HLA-allele-positive subsets. Co-occurrence clustering excluded repertoires with fewer than 30,000 or more than 120,000 public chains, plus five with anomalous nucleotide sharing. This is the immuneACCESS table as TCRdb keeps it, with only in-frame sequences that have V and J called. A part of the clones is gone; compared with another copy, unresolved V genes explain less than half, and the rest is unexplained. That table supplies the V and J calls and clone size; D and trimming were determined from the DNA. Counted in this sample were approximately 100,000 clones; under 80% of them appeared once. The ten largest clones capture around 5% of the sample.

The cohort was made up of approximately 670 healthy bone marrow donors. All cohort members were sampled while nominally healthy, although unrecorded immune exposures were likely present. The donor was CMV seropositive and was included in the group of about 290 seropositive cohort members. A peripheral blood sample was collected from each donor, and TCR beta sequencing was performed on peripheral blood mononuclear cells. Genomic DNA was extracted from the blood cell samples with the Qiagen DNeasy Blood Extraction Kit. What was sequenced was PBMCs. The rearrangement joined TRBV13 to TRBJ2-2; tentative D gene TRBD1, with 5 bases matching. This clonotype was sampled from a woman aged 18-29 years in good health and CMV-seropositive. CDR3 protein: CASKEQGKGYTGELFF. The sequenced DNA: TGTGCCAGCAAGGAGCAGGGAAAAGGGTACACCGGGGAGCTGTTTTTT.